Each of the 15 T cell receptor beta chains below was sequenced from the same sample in a study of cytomegalovirus exposure and HLA in healthy donors. PCR primers comprised 60 Vbeta and 13 Jbeta primers. Sequencing was performed with immunoSEQ multiplex PCR; in TCRdb, only in-frame clones are kept and a portion is missing. The table shows more than 200,000 clones, with approximately 81% occurring only once. The sequencing sample was made of PBMCs. The receptors shown here come from a human donor in good health.

Only one count was recorded for this clone. This rearrangement joins TRBV18 to TRBJ2-3; 13 nucleotides line up with TRBD2. V gave up 5 bases and J gave up 6 bases; unmatched junction bases: 11. The CDR3 has 17 residues. CDR1 KGHSH and CDR2 LQKENI come from the germline V gene. CDR3 sequence: CASSTATSGRAGDTQYF. The DNA of the CDR3 is TGTGCCAGCTCAACCGCTACTAGCGGGAGGGCCGGGGATACGCAGTATTTT.

This clone was picked up one time. The chain joins TRBV7-8 to TRBJ2-7; 8 bases match TRBD2. V lost 4 bases, J lost 4 bases, and 12 bases stayed unmatched. The germline gives CDR1 SGHVS, CDR2 FQNEAQ. This CDR3 region has 16 residues. CDR3 sequence (DNA): TGTGCCAGCAGCTCCCGGGGGGGCGGGAGTAAGTACGAGCAGTACTTC. Translating it yields CASSSRGGGSKYEQYF.

In DNA form, the CDR3 reads TGCGCCAGCAGCTTGGGACTAGCGGGTTTCGAGCAGTACTTC. The encoded protein is CASSLGLAGFEQYF. The chain joins TRBV5-1 to TRBJ2-7; TRBD2 aligns across 10 bases. CDR1 is SGHRS, CDR2 YFSETQ, per germline. Trimming took 0 bases from V and 6 from J; bases not matched to a gene: 3. The CDR3 extends over 14 amino acids.

The chain carries TRBV5-4 and TRBJ2-4; 9 nucleotides align to TRBD2. CDR1 is SGHNT and CDR2 is YYREEE in the germline V gene (reference sequence). This CDR3 region has 16 residues. J lost 0 bases, V lost 1 base, and 2 bases had no gene match. In DNA, the CDR3 is TGTGCCAGCAGCTTGAGCGGGAGGAGAGCCAAAAACATTCAGTACTTC. Translated, it gives CASSLSGRRAKNIQYF.

V and J are TRBV25-1 and TRBJ2-3, with D possibly matching TRBD2 (5 bases). The germline V gene encodes CDR1 MGHDK and CDR2 SYGVNS. The CDR3 length is 16 residues. Between the trimmed V and J ends, which lost 4 bases and 4 bases, there was a span of 18 bases. The CDR3 loop is CASSAASGKRADTQYF. The CDR3 DNA is TGTGCCAGCAGTGCCGCGAGCGGAAAACGGGCAGATACGCAGTATTTT.

This CDR3 is CASSLAGSGQGSGETQYF. The CDR3 nucleotides are TGTGCCAGCAGCTTGGCCGGTTCTGGACAGGGTTCAGGAGAGACCCAGTACTTC. The V gene is TRBV5-6, the J gene TRBJ2-5, with TRBD1 matching over 8 bases. This CDR3 is built from 18 residues. The germline V gene has CDR1 SGHDT and CDR2 YYEEEE. J lost 4 bases, V lost 0 bases, and 14 bases had no gene match.

CDR3 DNA sequence: TGTGCCAGCAGCTTAGGGACTAGCGGGAGCCGGGACAATGAGCAGTTCTTC. Translation: CASSLGTSGSRDNEQFF. The V and J genes are TRBV7-9 and TRBJ2-1, with TRBD2 identical over 13 bases. The CDR3 extends over 17 amino acids. J lost 5 bases, V lost 1 base, and 5 bases had no gene match. Germline V lookup: CDR1 SEHNR, CDR2 FQNEAQ (reference sequence).

The V and J genes are TRBV28 and TRBJ2-5; no clear D. CDR1 MDHEN and CDR2 SYDVKM come from the germline V gene. With 3 bases removed from V and 0 bases from J, the gap between germline ends came to 5 bases. This CDR3 is 13 amino acids long. The CDR3 loop is CASSLSYQETQYF. Here the CDR3 DNA reads TGTGCCAGCAGTTTGAGTTACCAAGAGACCCAGTACTTC.

The V call is TRBV6-5, the J call TRBJ2-2; 8 nucleotides align to TRBD2. Germline CDR1 MNHEY, CDR2 SVGAGI. Losses at the gene ends were 8 bases for V and 3 bases for J; bases not matched to a gene: 8. This CDR3 spans 15 amino acids. The CDR3 is CASRRPAGDTGELFF. The CDR3 DNA is TGTGCCAGCCGACGGCCAGCGGGAGACACCGGGGAGCTGTTTTTT.

V gene TRBV7-8 combines with J gene TRBJ2-7; D perhaps matches TRBD1 (6 bases). CDR3 length: 17 amino acids. V lost 5 bases to trimming and J lost 0 bases, with 20 bases between them. Germline V gene lookup returns CDR1 SGHVS and CDR2 FQNEAQ. In nucleotides, the CDR3 is TGTGCCAGCAGCGCGGACCCGGGACAACAGAGCTCCTACGAGCAGTACTTC. This gives the protein CASSADPGQQSSYEQYF.

This chain uses TRBV19 with TRBJ2-7; 9 positions agree with TRBD1. Germline-derived CDR1 and CDR2 are LNHDA and SQIVND (reference sequence). The CDR3 spans 14 residues. V lost 1 base and J lost 5; bases outside the gene matches: 3. The CDR3 DNA reads TGTGCCAGTAGTATAGGGACAGGGGCGGACGAGCAGTACTTC. This gives the protein CASSIGTGADEQYF.

J is TRBJ2-3 and V is TRBV9, with TRBD2 as a possible D gene (6 bases). The germline gives CDR1 SGDLS, CDR2 YYNGEE. There are 14 residues in the CDR3. Trimming pared 3 bases from V and 5 bases from J, leaving 13 bases between. The CDR3 here is CASSGMLAIDTQYF. The CDR3 DNA follows: TGTGCCAGCAGCGGAATGCTAGCGATAGATACGCAGTATTTT.

The V and J genes are TRBV5-1 and TRBJ2-5; 10 bases line up with TRBD2. CDR3 length equals 15 residues. CDR1 and CDR2 from the germline V gene are SGHRS and YFSETQ. Unmatched junction bases numbered 5, after V lost 1 base and J lost 5 bases. DNA for the CDR3: TGCGCCAGCAGCTTGACTAGCGGGATGGCGGAGACCCAGTACTTC. Protein sequence: CASSLTSGMAETQYF.

V usage is TRBV5-1 and J usage is TRBJ2-3; D not certain. From germline, CDR1 is SGHRS and CDR2 YFSETQ. V was clipped by 4 bases and J by 0 bases, with 15 bases between them. This CDR3 spans 16 amino acids. Here the CDR3 reads CASSESAKPSTDTQYF. CDR3 coding DNA: TGCGCCAGCAGCGAAAGCGCTAAACCTAGCACAGATACGCAGTATTTT.

This chain links TRBV27 with TRBJ2-1, with 8 bases identical to TRBD1. Germline CDR1 reads MNHEY; CDR2 reads SMNVEV (reference sequence). V dropped 2 bases and J dropped 4; count of bases not matched to a gene: 4. CDR3 length: 15 residues. CDR3: CASSLTGQAYNEQFF. The CDR3 DNA reads TGTGCCAGCAGTTTAACGGGACAGGCTTACAATGAGCAGTTCTTC.